This T cell receptor beta chain was obtained from a study of T cells after somatic rescue of genetic block. This clone qualifies as medium-sized (0.01 to 0.1%). Method: immunoSEQ multiplex PCR; TCRdb's copy keeps in-frame clones and lacks some. The repertoire consists of 13,000 to 15,000 clones, with over 60% occurring once and the leading ten covering 25% to 30%. This receptor was taken from a man between 18 and 35 years old. The sample taken for sequencing was peripheral blood mononuclear cells (PBMCs).

The CDR3 reads CASSQDGTREKLFF. In DNA, the CDR3 is TGTGCCAGCAGCCAGGACGGGACCCGGGAAAAACTGTTTTTT. The V call is TRBV7-9, the J call TRBJ1-4; tentatively, D is TRBD1 (5 bases). The germline gives CDR1 SEHNR, CDR2 FQNEAQ (reference sequence). This CDR3 has 14 amino acids. The V end lost 5 bases, the J end lost 8 bases, and 15 bases lay between the germline ends.